The rows below give T cell receptor beta chains drawn from one sample of a study of shared clonotypes between healthy human individuals. Here immunoSEQ multiplex PCR was the method, and the copy in TCRdb shows in-frame clones only, minus some. The sample holds about 2.4 million clones, roughly 92% seen once. Sequencing input: naive CD4+ T cells sorted from blood. All receptors come from a man aged 18-30 years in good health. Each CDR3 is given with its conserved first and last residue. The order of the fields is clone size, J gene, D gene, V gene, CDR3 DNA, CDR3 protein. D genes are given only for firm matches. Size values are once, few and many counts, or a class for expanded clones, and some rows have none.

NA TRBJ2-7 NA TRBV6-5 TGTGCCAGCAGGGATGGGGTCGAGCAGTACTTC CASRDGVEQYF
NA TRBJ1-1 NA TRBV5-6 TGTGCCAGCAGCCTGAACACTGAAGCTTTCTTT CASSLNTEAFF
once TRBJ2-7 NA TRBV6-5 TGTGCCAGCAGCCAGGGGTCCTCCTACGAGCAGTACTTC CASSQGSSYEQYF
NA TRBJ2-7 NA TRBV18 TGTGCCAGCTCACCAAAAGGAGGGGGGACCGGCGAGCAGTACTTC CASSPKGGGTGEQYF
NA TRBJ1-3 NA TRBV5-1 TGCGCCAGCAGCTTCGCGAAAGGATTAAATAATAACAGGGCACCTGGAAACACCATATATTTT CASSFAKGLNNNRAPGNTIYF
NA TRBJ1-2 NA TRBV4-1 TGCGCCAGCAGCCAAGATTACTTTTCCAACTATGGCTACACCTTC CASSQDYFSNYGYTF
NA TRBJ2-7 NA TRBV6-5 TGTGCCAGCAGTTACTCCCGAGGGCCCTACGAGCAGTACTTC CASSYSRGPYEQYF
NA TRBJ1-6 NA TRBV12-1 TGTGCCAGCAGCTGGACCGGGCCCCAAACGAAGTCACCCCTCCACTTT CASSWTGPQTKSPLHF
NA TRBJ2-3 TRBD1 TRBV5-5 TGTGCCAGCAGGGGACAGGGTTCCCCAGATACGCAGTATTTT CASRGQGSPDTQYF
once TRBJ2-3 NA TRBV4-1 TGCGCCAGCAGCCCGTTAACGGGAAAGAGCACAGATACGCAGTATTTT CASSPLTGKSTDTQYF
NA TRBJ1-6 TRBD1 TRBV7-2 TGTGCCAGCAGCCCTGGACAGGCAAATTCACCCCTCCACTTT CASSPGQANSPLHF
NA TRBJ2-5 NA TRBV5-6 TGTGCCAGCAGCATGGCTACGGGTGGAGAGACCCAGTACTTC CASSMATGGETQYF
NA TRBJ1-1 TRBD1 TRBV6-1 TGTGCCAGCCACGACAGGGTGAGGGCTGAAGCTTTCTTT CASHDRVRAEAFF
NA TRBJ2-6 TRBD1 TRBV18 TGTGCCAGCTCGGCGGGGACAGGGAATTCTGGGGCCAACGTCCTGACTTTC CASSAGTGNSGANVLTF
NA TRBJ2-1 NA TRBV7-8 TGTGCCAGCAGCTTAGGCCCCTCGGGACTTTACAATGAGCAGTTCTTC CASSLGPSGLYNEQFF
NA TRBJ2-5 TRBD1 TRBV28 TGTGCCAGCAGTTTCCTTGGGACAGCCTACCTACCTCAAGAGACCCAGTACTTC CASSFLGTAYLPQETQYF
NA TRBJ2-7 NA TRBV4-3 TGCGCCAGCAGCCAAGATCTAGGACAGGAGCAGTACTTC CASSQDLGQEQYF
NA TRBJ2-7 NA TRBV11-2 TGTGCCAGCAGCTTAGGAGGGCCGCCTTACGAGCAGTACTTC CASSLGGPPYEQYF
NA TRBJ2-7 NA TRBV9 TGTGCCAGCAGCGTAGATCAAGGGGAATCCCTCGAGCAGTACTTC CASSVDQGESLEQYF
NA TRBJ2-6 NA TRBV19 TGTGCCAGTAGTATCCTCTACTTGGACTCTGGGGCCAACGTCCTGACTTTC CASSILYLDSGANVLTF
NA TRBJ1-1 NA TRBV2 TGTGCCACTCCTGCGGGGGGGAAGGAGAACACTGAAGCTTTCTTT CATPAGGKENTEAFF
NA TRBJ1-1 TRBD1 TRBV10-3 TGTGCCATCAGCCAAACAGGGGACACTGAAGCTTTCTTT CAISQTGDTEAFF
NA TRBJ2-7 NA TRBV7-9 TGTGCCAGCAGCTCCTACCGCTGGGGGGAGGAGCGCTTCGAGCAGTACTTC CASSSYRWGEERFEQYF
NA TRBJ2-3 NA TRBV30 TGTGCCTGTACTCCTAGCACAGATACGCAGTATTTT CACTPSTDTQYF
NA TRBJ2-5 TRBD1 TRBV5-1 TGCGCCAGCAGCCGGGACAGGGGACAAGAGACCCAGTACTTC CASSRDRGQETQYF
NA TRBJ2-5 TRBD1 TRBV6-5 TGTGCCAGCAGTAGGGACAGCCCGACGAGGTCCCAGTACTTC CASSRDSPTRSQYF
NA TRBJ1-2 NA TRBV14 TGTGCCAGCAGCCAAGCCGTGGGGCAGGGACTTAAGGGCTACACCTTC CASSQAVGQGLKGYTF
NA TRBJ2-3 NA TRBV18 TGTGCCAGCTCACCACTGAGCGTCGGAGGGACCTCTAGCACAGATACGCAGTATTTT CASSPLSVGGTSSTDTQYF
NA TRBJ1-2 TRBD1 TRBV10-3 TGTGCCATCGGGGGACAGGGGGCGATAGGCTACACCTTC CAIGGQGAIGYTF
NA TRBJ2-7 NA TRBV6-5 TGTGCCAGCAGTTACTCCGGCAGGGCTTCCGAGCAGTACTTC CASSYSGRASEQYF
NA TRBJ2-7 NA TRBV10-3 TGTGCCATCAGTGAGTCAAGGGGAGACGAGCAGTACTTC CAISESRGDEQYF
once TRBJ1-1 NA TRBV11-2 TGTGCCAGCAGCTTAGATGTATTAAGCGAAGCTTTCTTT CASSLDVLSEAFF
once TRBJ2-7 NA TRBV6-1 TGTGCCAGCAGTGATATGAACAGTCTGAGCTCCTACGAGCAGTACTTC CASSDMNSLSSYEQYF
once TRBJ2-1 NA TRBV7-2 TGTGCCAGCAGCTTAGTGGTCGGGGGCGACTCCTACAATGAGCAGTTCTTC CASSLVVGGDSYNEQFF
NA TRBJ2-7 NA TRBV5-1 TGCGCCAGCAGTTTTGTTGGGACGGCCTACGAGCAGTACTTC CASSFVGTAYEQYF
NA TRBJ2-4 NA TRBV11-2 TGTGCCAGCAGCTCATCCGGACTTTTAGCCAAAAACATTCAGTACTTC CASSSSGLLAKNIQYF
NA TRBJ2-7 NA TRBV5-4 TGTGCCAGCAGCCTGGGTGGTTCAAGGGCGGGAAACGAGCAGTACTTC CASSLGGSRAGNEQYF
NA TRBJ2-1 NA TRBV6-5 TGTGCCAGTTCCCCCCCAGGGTACAATGAGCAGTTCTTC CASSPPGYNEQFF
NA TRBJ2-1 NA TRBV10-2 TGCGCCAGCAGAGGCAGGGCCTACAATGAGCAGTTCTTC CASRGRAYNEQFF
NA TRBJ2-4 NA TRBV28 TGTGCCAGCATGGAAGGACTAGCCAAAAACATTCAGTACTTC CASMEGLAKNIQYF
NA TRBJ1-6 NA TRBV4-1 TGCGCCAGCAGCCAACCGGATAGCGGCTATAGGAATTCACCCCTCCACTTT CASSQPDSGYRNSPLHF
NA TRBJ1-6 NA TRBV18 TGTGCCAGCTCAGGACTGAATTCACCCCTCCACTTT CASSGLNSPLHF